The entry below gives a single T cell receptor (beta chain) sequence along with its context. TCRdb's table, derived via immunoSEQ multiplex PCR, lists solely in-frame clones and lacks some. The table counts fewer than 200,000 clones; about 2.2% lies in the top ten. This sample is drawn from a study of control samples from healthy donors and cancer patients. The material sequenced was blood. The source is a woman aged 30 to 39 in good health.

CDR3 coding DNA: TGCGCCAGCAGCCCCCTCAGTGGTTCTGGGGAGACCCAGTACTTC. It translates to CASSPLSGSGETQYF. V usage is TRBV4-1 and J usage is TRBJ2-5; no definite D call. Germline V lookup: CDR1 MGHRA, CDR2 YSYEKL. V was shortened by 4 bases and J by 5 bases, with 17 bases between the two germline ends. The CDR3 runs to 15 residues.